This paragraph reports one TCR beta chain. In germline, CDR1 is SNHLY, CDR2 FYNNEI. This CDR3 is 13 amino acids long. Trimming took 4 bases from V and 1 from J, leaving 7 bases between them. Constant-region reverse primers amplified full-length variable regions, followed by semi-nested Nested Universal Primer A PCR. MiXCR, applied by TCRdb to the 5' RACE reads, yields one record per CDR3 protein. The sample lists about 40,000 distinct CDR3 sequences; around 30% were seen once. The sequenced sample consisted of tumor-infiltrating memory CD4+ T cells sorted from the breast tumor. The subset is: memory CD4+ T cells, CD4+CD45RO+CD25-. The origin of this receptor is a female donor with breast cancer. The chain carries TRBV2 and TRBJ2-5, with D unresolved. CDR3 DNA: TGTGCCAGCAGTGTTCTGCCCCAAGAGACCCAGTACTTC. Encoded protein: CASSVLPQETQYF.